Listed below are T cell receptor beta chains from one sample, sequenced in a study of CD8+ T cells in alopecia areata. Assay used: immunoSEQ multiplex PCR; TCRdb lists only in-frame clones, some missing. This table has 95,000 to 120,000 clones, under 60% appearing once. The sample was NKG2D-low CD8+ T cells sorted from blood. These receptors originate from a human donor with alopecia areata. Both conserved end residues are part of each CDR3. Each record gives: V gene, J gene, CDR3 protein.

v_call: TRBV15
j_call: TRBJ2-7
cdr3_aa: CATSRTQAGGTYEQYF

v_call: TRBV28
j_call: TRBJ2-1
cdr3_aa: CASSDRGLYNEQFF

v_call: TRBV7-9
j_call: TRBJ2-5
cdr3_aa: CASSSTDRGMEETQYF

v_call: TRBV6-5
j_call: TRBJ2-5
cdr3_aa: CASSYSGHYIETQYF

v_call: TRBV27
j_call: TRBJ2-2
cdr3_aa: CASSLLPGELFF

v_call: TRBV14
j_call: TRBJ1-1
cdr3_aa: CASIEQGGTEAFF

v_call: TRBV11-2
j_call: TRBJ2-3
cdr3_aa: CASSLTGQGSSTDTQYF

v_call: TRBV4-1
j_call: TRBJ1-2
cdr3_aa: CASSQVGRRYGYTF

v_call: TRBV27
j_call: TRBJ2-5
cdr3_aa: CASSLFPSGKEETQYF

v_call: TRBV12-1
j_call: TRBJ2-7
cdr3_aa: CASSLGRVPDSYEQYF

v_call: TRBV4-1
j_call: TRBJ2-1
cdr3_aa: CASSQGSDPRAYNEQFF

v_call: TRBV4-1
j_call: TRBJ1-1
cdr3_aa: CASSQAQGGNTEAFF

v_call: TRBV4-1
j_call: TRBJ2-1
cdr3_aa: CASSPRLAGKDNEQFF